The entry that follows covers one T cell receptor (beta chain) sequence. The sample comes from a study of blood T cell repertoires in COVID-19. Study as a whole: Sites across the United States, Italy and Spain contributed samples from acute and convalescent COVID-19. Sources were T cells, B-cell-depleted T cells, or PBMCs; the material itself was cDNA or gDNA.

Per the original methods: Estimates of nucleated cell counts were drawn from the amplification of reference gene primers. The method was immunoSEQ multiplex PCR; TCRdb's version includes in-frame clones alone and lacks a portion of them. Clonal size and the V and J genes are those of that table, whereas D and trimming came from the DNA. The sample yields over 100,000 clones, 82% seen once. Germline CDR1 is LGHNA and CDR2 is YNFKEQ. Trimming at V came to 2 bases and at J to 4 bases, leaving 12 bases not matched to a gene. CDR3 size: 18 residues. The sample comprised peripheral blood. The rearrangement uses TRBV4-2 and TRBJ2-3, with 10 bases fitting TRBD2. This TCR was sampled from a man between 65 and 79 years old with acute or convalescent COVID-19. The CDR3 loop is CASSQLFRKREGPDTQYF. The CDR3 nucleotides are TGTGCCAGCAGCCAACTATTTAGAAAGCGGGAGGGTCCAGATACGCAGTATTTT.